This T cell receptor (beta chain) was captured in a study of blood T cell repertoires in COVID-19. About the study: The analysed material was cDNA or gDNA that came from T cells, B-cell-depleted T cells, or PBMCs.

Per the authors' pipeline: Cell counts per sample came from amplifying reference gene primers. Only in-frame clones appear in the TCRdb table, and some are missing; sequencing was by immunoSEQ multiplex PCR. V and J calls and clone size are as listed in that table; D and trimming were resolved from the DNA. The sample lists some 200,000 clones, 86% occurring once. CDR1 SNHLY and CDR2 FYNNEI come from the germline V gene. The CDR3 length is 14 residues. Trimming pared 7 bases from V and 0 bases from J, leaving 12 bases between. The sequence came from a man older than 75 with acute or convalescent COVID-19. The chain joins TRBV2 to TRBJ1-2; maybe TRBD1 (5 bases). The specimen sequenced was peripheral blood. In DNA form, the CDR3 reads TGTGCCAGCACCCAGGACAACCCTAACTATGGCTACACCTTC. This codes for CASTQDNPNYGYTF.